Below, one T cell receptor (beta chain) is given with its context. The sample comes from a study of T cell changes during pregnancy in multiple sclerosis. Measured with immunoSEQ multiplex PCR; TCRdb has only the in-frame clones, and not every one. The sample lists approximately 90,000 clones, approximately 89% occurring once. The germline V gene has CDR1 SGHKS and CDR2 YYEKEE (reference sequence). Trimming took 6 bases from V and 5 from J, leaving 12 bases between them. This CDR3 has 12 amino acids. The gene calls are TRBV5-5 and TRBJ2-7, with a weak D call TRBD2 (6 bases). This specimen was peripheral blood, taken in the first trimester of pregnancy. This TCR was sampled from a female donor with multiple sclerosis, enrolled in a pregnancy study. CDR3 DNA sequence: TGTGCCAGCACCCTGGAGGGGAACGAGCAGTACTTC. This encodes CASTLEGNEQYF.